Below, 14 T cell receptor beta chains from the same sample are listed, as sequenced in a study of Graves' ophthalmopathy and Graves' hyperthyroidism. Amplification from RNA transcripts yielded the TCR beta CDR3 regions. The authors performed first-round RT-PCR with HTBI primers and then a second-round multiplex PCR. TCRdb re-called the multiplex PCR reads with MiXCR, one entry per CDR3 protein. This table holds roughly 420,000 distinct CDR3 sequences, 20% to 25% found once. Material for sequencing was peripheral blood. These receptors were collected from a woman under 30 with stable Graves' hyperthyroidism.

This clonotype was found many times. The CDR3 DNA is TGTGCCAGTAGTAAGGACGGCTCCTACGAGCAGTACTTC. It codes for CASSKDGSYEQYF. V usage is TRBV19 and J usage is TRBJ2-7, with no clear D. The V end lost 4 bases, the J end lost 0 bases, and 7 bases lay between the germline ends. Per germline, CDR1 LNHDA and CDR2 SQIVND (reference sequence). The CDR3 covers 13 residues.

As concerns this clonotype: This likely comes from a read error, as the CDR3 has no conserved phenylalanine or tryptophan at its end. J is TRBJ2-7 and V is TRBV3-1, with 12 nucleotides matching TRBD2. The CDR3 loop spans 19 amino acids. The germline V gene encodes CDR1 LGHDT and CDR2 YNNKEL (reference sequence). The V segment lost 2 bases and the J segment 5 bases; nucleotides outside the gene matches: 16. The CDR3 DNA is TGTGCCAGCAGCCAACAACCACATGGGGAGCTAGCGGGAGGGCACGAGCAGTACCTC. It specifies CASSQQPHGELAGGHEQYL.

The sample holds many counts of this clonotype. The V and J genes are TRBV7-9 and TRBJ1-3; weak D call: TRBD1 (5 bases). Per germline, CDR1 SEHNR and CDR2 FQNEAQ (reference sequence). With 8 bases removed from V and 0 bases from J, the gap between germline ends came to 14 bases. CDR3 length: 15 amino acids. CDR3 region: CASPGNLSSGNTIYF. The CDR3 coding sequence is TGTGCCAGCCCAGGGAACCTCTCCTCTGGAAACACCATATATTTT.

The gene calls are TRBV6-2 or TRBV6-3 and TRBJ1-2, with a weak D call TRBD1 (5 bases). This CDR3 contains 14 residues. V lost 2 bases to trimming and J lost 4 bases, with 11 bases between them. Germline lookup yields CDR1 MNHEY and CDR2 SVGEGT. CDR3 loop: CASSYAPDSYGYTF. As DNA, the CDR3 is TGTGCCAGCAGTTACGCCCCTGACAGCTATGGCTACACCTTC.

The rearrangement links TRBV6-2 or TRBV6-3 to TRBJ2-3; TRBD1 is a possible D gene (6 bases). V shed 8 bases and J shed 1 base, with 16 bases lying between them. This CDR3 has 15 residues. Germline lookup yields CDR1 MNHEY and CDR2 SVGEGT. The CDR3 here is CASLTRDIRTDTQYF. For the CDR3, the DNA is TGTGCCAGCCTTACAAGGGACATCCGCACAGATACGCAGTATTTT.

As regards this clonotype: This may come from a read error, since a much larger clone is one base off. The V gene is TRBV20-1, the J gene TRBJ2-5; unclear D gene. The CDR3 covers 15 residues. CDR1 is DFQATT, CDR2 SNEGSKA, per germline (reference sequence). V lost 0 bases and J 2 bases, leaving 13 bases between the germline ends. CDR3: CSARDVWGRQETQYF. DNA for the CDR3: TGCAGTGCTAGAGATGTGTGGGGAAGACAAGAGACCCAGTACTTC.

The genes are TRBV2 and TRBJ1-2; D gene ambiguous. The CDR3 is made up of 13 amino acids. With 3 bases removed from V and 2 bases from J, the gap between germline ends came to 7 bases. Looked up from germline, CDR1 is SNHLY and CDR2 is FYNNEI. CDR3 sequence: CASSDRINYGYTF. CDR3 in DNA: TGTGCCAGCAGTGACCGAATCAACTATGGCTACACCTTC.

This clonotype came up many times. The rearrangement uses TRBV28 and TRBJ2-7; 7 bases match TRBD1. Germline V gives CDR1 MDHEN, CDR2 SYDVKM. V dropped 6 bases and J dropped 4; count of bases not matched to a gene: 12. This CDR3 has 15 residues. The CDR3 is CASSPTTGSTYEQYF. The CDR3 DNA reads TGTGCCAGCAGCCCCACGACAGGGTCAACGTACGAGCAGTACTTC.

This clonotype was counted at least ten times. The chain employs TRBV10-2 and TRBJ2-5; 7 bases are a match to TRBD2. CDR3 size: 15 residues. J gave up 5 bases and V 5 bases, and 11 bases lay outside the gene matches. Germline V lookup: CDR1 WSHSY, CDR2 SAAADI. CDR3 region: CASSPTSPRPETQYF. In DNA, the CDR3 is TGCGCCAGCAGTCCGACTAGCCCCAGGCCCGAGACCCAGTACTTC.

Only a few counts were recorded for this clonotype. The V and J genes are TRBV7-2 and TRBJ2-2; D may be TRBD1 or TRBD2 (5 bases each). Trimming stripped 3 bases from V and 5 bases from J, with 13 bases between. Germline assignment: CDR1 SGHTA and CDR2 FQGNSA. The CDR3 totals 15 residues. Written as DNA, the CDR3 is TGTGCCAGCAGCTTTGGGGGTCAAAGAACCGGGGAGCTGTTTTTT. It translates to CASSFGGQRTGELFF.

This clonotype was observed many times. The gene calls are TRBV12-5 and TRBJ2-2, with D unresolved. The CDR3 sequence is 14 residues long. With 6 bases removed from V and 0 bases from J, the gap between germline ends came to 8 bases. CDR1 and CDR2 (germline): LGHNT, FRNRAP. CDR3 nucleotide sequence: TGTGCTAGTGGCTCATACGCGAACACCGGGGAGCTGTTTTTT. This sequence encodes CASGSYANTGELFF.

For the CDR3, the DNA is TGCAGCGTGGGCAACGCGGGGAGCAATCAGCCCCAGCATTTT. Encoded protein: CSVGNAGSNQPQHF. The V gene is TRBV29-1, the J gene TRBJ1-5; D remains ambiguous. Germline V gene data show CDR1 as SQVTM and CDR2 as ANQGSEA. Trimming removed 6 bases from V and 1 base from J, with 13 bases in between. The CDR3 has 14 residues. Combining the CDR3 with reference TRBV29-1 and TRBJ1-5 gives the whole variable domain SAVISQKPSRDICQRGTSLTIQCQVDSQVTMMFWYRQQPGQSLTLIATANQGSEATYESGFVIDKFPISRPNLTFSTLTVSNMSPEDSSIYLCSVGNAGSNQPQHFGDGTRLSIL.

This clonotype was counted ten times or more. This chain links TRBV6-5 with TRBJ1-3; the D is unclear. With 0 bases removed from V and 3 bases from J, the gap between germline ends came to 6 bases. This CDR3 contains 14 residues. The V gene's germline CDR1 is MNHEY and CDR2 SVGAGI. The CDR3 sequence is CASSYSGIGNTIYF. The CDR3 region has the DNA TGTGCCAGCAGTTACTCAGGGATTGGAAACACCATATATTTT.

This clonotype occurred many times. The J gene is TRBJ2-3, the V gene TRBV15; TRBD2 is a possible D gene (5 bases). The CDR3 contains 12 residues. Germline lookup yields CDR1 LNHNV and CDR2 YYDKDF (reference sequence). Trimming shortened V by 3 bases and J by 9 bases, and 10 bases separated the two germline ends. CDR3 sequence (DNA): TGTGCCACCAGCAGTAAAAGGAGGACGCAGTATTTT. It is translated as CATSSKRRTQYF. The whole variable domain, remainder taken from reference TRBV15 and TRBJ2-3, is DAMVIQNPRYQVTQFGKPVTLSCSQTLNHNVMYWYQQKSSQAPKLLFHYYDKDFNNEADTPDNFQSRRPNTSFCFLDIRSPGLGDTAMYLCATSSKRRTQYFGPGTRLTVL.